The 8 T cell receptor beta chains below all came from one sample that was sequenced in a study of human T cells and chemical hapten exposure. Individual cDNA molecules received unique molecular identifiers in the library. TCRdb re-analysed the reads in MiXCR, keeping a single row per CDR3 protein. Found here are around 120,000 distinct CDR3 sequences, over 6.5% of them singletons; the top ten hold around 1.5%. The study extracted total RNA from unfractionated whole blood. The sample was whole blood. These receptors all stem from a human donor in good health. Some clones in this sample may be carry-over from other donors' samples.

In its sample, this clonotype was seen many times. CDR3 protein: CASSRDVGQETQYF. In DNA form, the CDR3 reads TGTGCCAGCAGCCGGGACGTTGGACAAGAGACCCAGTACTTC. The V call is TRBV11-1, the J call TRBJ2-5; tentatively, D is TRBD1 or TRBD2 (5 bases each). This CDR3 is 14 amino acids long. The V end lost 5 bases, the J end lost 2 bases, and 12 bases lay between the germline ends. CDR1 is SGHAT and CDR2 is FQDESV in the germline V gene (reference sequence). Full variable domain (rest looked up from reference TRBV11-1 and TRBJ2-5): EAEVAQSPRYKITEKSQAVAFWCDPISGHATLYWYRQILGQGPELLVQFQDESVVDDSQLPKDRFSAERLKGVDSTLKIQPAELGDSAMYLCASSRDVGQETQYFGPGTRLLVL.

Turning to this clonotype: One end of the junction fails to match germline, which may point to a read error. V gene TRBV3-1 combines with J gene TRBJ1-5; 10 bases fit TRBD1. This CDR3 is 15 amino acids long. CDR1 LGHDT and CDR2 YNNKEL come from the germline V gene (reference sequence). CDR3 DNA sequence: TGTGCCAGCAGCCACGGGACAGGGGCCAATCAGCACCAGCATTTT. It specifies CASSHGTGANQHQHF.

This clonotype showed up just a few times. This chain links TRBV7-9 with TRBJ2-1; no firm D call. The V gene lost 5 bases and the J gene lost 5 bases, with 7 bases spanning the gap. Germline loops: CDR1 SEHNR, CDR2 FQNEAQ (reference sequence). The CDR3 is 12 amino acids. CDR3 region: CASSAQNNEQFF. CDR3 DNA sequence: TGTGCCAGCAGCGCACAGAACAATGAGCAGTTCTTC.

This clonotype was detected many times. The J gene is TRBJ1-2, the V gene TRBV15; D remains ambiguous. Per germline, CDR1 LNHNV and CDR2 YYDKDF (reference sequence). The CDR3 is 15 amino acids. Between the trimmed V and J ends, which lost 0 bases and 6 bases, there was a span of 14 bases. The CDR3 loop is CATSRDRMGGHGYTF. CDR3 DNA: TGTGCCACCAGCAGAGATCGCATGGGTGGGCATGGCTACACCTTC.

The table lists this clonotype with many counts. This chain connects TRBV12-3 or TRBV12-4 to TRBJ1-2; a weak D match, TRBD1 (5 bases). This CDR3 is 11 amino acids long. V was cut by 5 bases and J by 7 bases, with 8 bases left in between. Written as DNA, the CDR3 is TGTGCCAGCAGTAGGGGCCCTGGCTACACCTTC. It translates to CASSRGPGYTF.

This clonotype was found many times. CDR3 DNA sequence: TGTGCCAGCCGGGGCCGCAATCAGCCCCAGCATTTT. As protein: CASRGRNQPQHF. This rearrangement joins TRBV12-3 or TRBV12-4 to TRBJ1-5, with D perhaps matching TRBD1 (5 bases). This CDR3 has 12 amino acids. V gave up 8 bases and J gave up 2 bases, with 7 bases separating them.

This clonotype was counted at least ten times. The chain is built from TRBV20-1 and TRBJ1-1; possible D gene TRBD1, 5 bases. The V end lost 6 bases, the J end lost 3 bases, and 17 bases lay between the germline ends. There are 14 residues in the CDR3. Germline V gene lookup returns CDR1 DFQATT and CDR2 SNEGSKA (reference sequence). The CDR3 sequence is CSAKSGGSDTEAFF. DNA for the CDR3: TGCAGTGCCAAAAGCGGGGGATCGGACACTGAAGCTTTCTTT.

In its sample, this clonotype was seen a few times. The chain employs TRBV4-1 and TRBJ1-5; no definite D call. Trimming cost V 0 bases and J 0 bases, with 6 bases left between them. The CDR3 sequence is 15 residues long. Germline CDR1 and CDR2: MGHRA and YSYEKL. The CDR3 here is CASSQDSGSNQPQHF. For the CDR3, the DNA is TGCGCCAGCAGCCAAGATTCCGGTAGCAATCAGCCCCAGCATTTT.